Below are 11 T cell receptor beta chains sequenced from a single sample in a study of T cell responses to AZD1222 COVID-19 vaccine. Some clones are missing from TCRdb's copy, which holds only in-frame ones; the method was immunoSEQ multiplex PCR. The sample lists about 62,000 clones, around 90% seen once, with around 5% in the top ten. The specimen comprised peripheral blood, sampled on day 0 of AZD1222 vaccination. The receptors shown here come from an adult in good health.

The chain joins TRBV3-1 (or the pseudogene TRBV3-2) to TRBJ1-1; perhaps TRBD1 as D (6 bases). Germline CDR1 and CDR2: LGHDT and YNNKEL (reference sequence). This CDR3 has 14 residues. V was shortened by 4 bases and J by 1 base, with 10 bases between the two germline ends. The CDR3 region is CASSPQGSNTEAFF. The CDR3 nucleotides read TGTGCCAGCAGCCCACAGGGATCGAACACTGAAGCTTTCTTT.

V gene TRBV10-3 combines with J gene TRBJ1-2, with D possibly matching TRBD1 (5 bases). The CDR3 runs to 14 residues. V lost 0 bases and J lost 8, with 13 bases in between. The germline V gene has CDR1 ENHRY and CDR2 SYGVKD. The CDR3 DNA follows: TGTGCCATCAGTGAGTCGATGGGAGGGGACGGCTACACCTTC. This gives the protein CAISESMGGDGYTF.

The V call is TRBV24-1, the J call TRBJ2-2; TRBD2 matches 9 bases. CDR3 length: 17 amino acids. V lost 9 bases and J lost 0; bases outside the gene matches: 10. Per germline, CDR1 KGHDR and CDR2 SFDVKD. CDR3 in amino acids: CATSGLSGGSNTGELFF. The CDR3 DNA reads TGTGCCACCTCTGGGCTTAGCGGGGGATCGAACACCGGGGAGCTGTTTTTT.

The gene calls are TRBV6-5 and TRBJ1-1; D not resolved. V lost 0 bases and J lost 5, with 16 bases in between. The CDR3 consists of 16 residues. Germline-derived CDR1 and CDR2 are MNHEY and SVGAGI. For the CDR3, the DNA is TGTGCCAGCAGTTACTCATCTCTGGCCCCCGGTACTGAAGCTTTCTTT. Amino acids: CASSYSSLAPGTEAFF.

In its sample, this clone was seen once. The V call is TRBV9, the J call TRBJ1-1; 9 bases are shared with TRBD1. This CDR3 is built from 17 residues. The ends lost 3 bases at V and 2 bases at J; junction bases unmatched: 11. Germline assignment: CDR1 SGDLS and CDR2 YYNGEE. In DNA form, the CDR3 reads TGTGCCAGCAGCGCCCTACGTCTACAGGGGGCTAACACTGAAGCTTTCTTT. It translates to CASSALRLQGANTEAFF.

The chain uses TRBV3-1 (or the pseudogene TRBV3-2) and TRBJ2-7; 7 bases are shared with TRBD1. Trimming cost V 6 bases and J 3 bases; bases outside gene matches: 8. Germline V lookup: CDR1 LGHDT, CDR2 YNNKEL (reference sequence). The CDR3 runs to 14 residues. The CDR3 sequence: CASRPTDRVYEQYF. The DNA for the CDR3 is TGTGCCAGCAGACCTACTGACAGGGTCTACGAGCAGTACTTC.

The CDR3 DNA reads TGTGCCAGCAGCGTAGACAGTCGTTCACCCCTCCACTTT. Its protein product is CASSVDSRSPLHF. The rearrangement links TRBV9 to TRBJ1-6; no firm D call. CDR1 is SGDLS, CDR2 YYNGEE, per germline. The CDR3 loop spans 13 amino acids. Trimming left V 0 bases short and J 9 bases short, with 7 bases between.

The sample holds one count of this clone. The chain links TRBV2 to TRBJ2-7, with 12 bases fitting TRBD2. Germline CDR1 SNHLY, CDR2 FYNNEI. V dropped 6 bases and J dropped 2; count of bases not matched to a gene: 5. The CDR3 totals 15 residues. The CDR3 loop reads CASSRLAGAPYEQYF. Written as DNA, the CDR3 is TGTGCCAGCAGCAGACTAGCGGGGGCCCCCTACGAGCAGTACTTC.

The chain recombines TRBV6-2 or TRBV6-3 with TRBJ1-1, with 7 bases that match TRBD1. The germline V gene encodes CDR1 MNHEY and CDR2 SVGEGT. CDR3 length equals 11 residues. After removal of 6 bases from V and 6 bases from J, the junction contained 1 base not matched to a gene. CDR3 bases: TGTGCCAGCAGCCAGGGGGCTGAAGCTTTCTTT. This gives the protein CASSQGAEAFF.

This clone was picked up a small number of times. V is TRBV4-1 and J is TRBJ2-1; 9 bases agree with TRBD2. CDR3 length: 16 residues. Germline loops: CDR1 MGHRA, CDR2 YSYEKL. After removal of 0 bases from V and 15 bases from J, the junction contained 15 bases not matched to a gene. CDR3 protein: CASSQDPSGVFYSLFF. The DNA of the CDR3 is TGCGCCAGCAGCCAAGATCCTAGCGGGGTCTTTTATAGTCTGTTCTTC.

V is TRBV19 and J is TRBJ2-2; D is perhaps TRBD1 (6 bases). The germline gives CDR1 LNHDA, CDR2 SQIVND (reference sequence). The CDR3 has 14 residues. The germline V and J ends were trimmed by 4 bases and 0 bases, with 6 bases remaining between them. CDR3 loop: CASSRTANTGELFF. CDR3 DNA: TGTGCCAGTAGTAGGACAGCGAACACCGGGGAGCTGTTTTTT.